This TCR beta chain originates from a study of blood T cell repertoires in COVID-19. Study information: Whether acute or convalescent, the COVID-19 samples came from the United States, Italy and Spain. PBMCs, B-cell-depleted T cells, or T cells were the source of the cDNA or gDNA that made up the material.

Germline V gives CDR1 MDHEN, CDR2 SYDVKM. V lost 5 bases, J lost 3 bases, and 3 bases stayed unmatched. This CDR3 is built from 14 residues. Methods used by the authors: It was from reference gene primer amplification that nucleated cell counts were estimated. Assay: immunoSEQ multiplex PCR; the TCRdb copy retains only in-frame clones and omits some. Clone size and V and J calls were adopted from that table, with D and trimming inferred from the DNA. The table includes a few hundred thousand clones, 89% detected once. The clonotype comes from a woman in her thirties or forties who had recovered from COVID-19. Specimen: peripheral blood. V is TRBV28 and J is TRBJ1-2; 10 bases match TRBD1. The CDR3, as DNA: TGTGCCAGCAGTACCGGACAGGGGGACTATGGCTACACCTTC. Encoded protein: CASSTGQGDYGYTF.